This T cell receptor beta chain comes out of a study of cytomegalovirus exposure and HLA in healthy donors. Study as a whole: Of several hundred genotyped donors, 80% to 85% grouped in the Caucasian-associated ancestry cluster.

Germline V gene data show CDR1 as SGHNT and CDR2 as YYREEE (reference sequence). The CDR3 is 15 residues long. The germline V and J ends were trimmed by 5 bases and 4 bases, with 18 bases remaining between them. Primers for the PCR totalled 60 Vbeta and 13 Jbeta. The method was immunoSEQ multiplex PCR; TCRdb's version includes in-frame clones alone and lacks a portion of them. The sample lists 180,000 or so clones; 80% to 90% were seen once. J is TRBJ1-2 and V is TRBV5-4, with D possibly being TRBD1 (5 bases). Specimen: PBMCs. The sequence was collected from a woman aged 18 to 35 in good health and CMV-seronegative. This CDR3 is CASSPRIQEFYGYTF. The CDR3 DNA reads TGTGCCAGCAGTCCTAGGATACAGGAGTTCTATGGCTACACCTTC.